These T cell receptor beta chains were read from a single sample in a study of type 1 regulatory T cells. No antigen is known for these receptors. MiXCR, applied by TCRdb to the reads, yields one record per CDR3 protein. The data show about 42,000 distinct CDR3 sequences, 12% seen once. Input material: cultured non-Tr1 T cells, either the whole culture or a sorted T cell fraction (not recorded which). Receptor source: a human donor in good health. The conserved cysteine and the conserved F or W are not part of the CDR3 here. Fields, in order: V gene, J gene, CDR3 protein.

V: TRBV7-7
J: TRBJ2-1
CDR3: ASGTGAYNEQF

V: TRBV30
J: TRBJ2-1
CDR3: AWSSDGGNEQF

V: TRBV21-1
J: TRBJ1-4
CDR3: ASSKGRRGQGGEKLF

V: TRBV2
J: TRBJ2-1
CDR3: ATKGQVVNEQF

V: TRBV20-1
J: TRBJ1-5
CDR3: SASSTGGRQPQH

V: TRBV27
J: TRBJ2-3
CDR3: ASSPRGGGSADTQY

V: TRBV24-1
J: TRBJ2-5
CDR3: ATSGPTGSGETQY

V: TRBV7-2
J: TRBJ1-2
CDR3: ASSFPGLGYGYT

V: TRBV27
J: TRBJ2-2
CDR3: ASRRGGHLNTGELF

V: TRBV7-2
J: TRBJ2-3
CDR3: ASSGTSSHTQY

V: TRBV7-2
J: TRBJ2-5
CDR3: ASSAGQGARETQY

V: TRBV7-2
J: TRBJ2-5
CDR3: ASSSGSGRGETQY

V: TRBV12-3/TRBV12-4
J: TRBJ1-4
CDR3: ASSLTGGNEKLF

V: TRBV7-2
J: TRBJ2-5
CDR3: ASSLVAETQY

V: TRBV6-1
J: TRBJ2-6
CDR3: ASSEAIGSGANVLT

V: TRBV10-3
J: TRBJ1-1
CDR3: AIRGGQLNMDTEAF

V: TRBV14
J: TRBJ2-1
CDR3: ASSQELKGVEQF

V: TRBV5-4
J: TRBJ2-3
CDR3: ASQPPGQADTQY

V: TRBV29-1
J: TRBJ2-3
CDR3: SVEGETDTQY

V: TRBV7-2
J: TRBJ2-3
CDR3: ASSLVGTSTDTQY

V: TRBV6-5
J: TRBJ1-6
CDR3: ASGMTGASSPLH

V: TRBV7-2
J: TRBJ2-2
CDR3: ASSLGGRAFGELF

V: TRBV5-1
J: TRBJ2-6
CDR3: ASSSRDRGLAGANVLT

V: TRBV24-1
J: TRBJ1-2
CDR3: ATSSGYGYT

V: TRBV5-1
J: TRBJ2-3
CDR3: ASSLGRPIGDTQY